This TCR beta chain was documented in a study of T cells in Graves' hyperthyroidism and ophthalmopathy. The ends lost 6 bases at V and 8 bases at J; junction bases unmatched: 6. The CDR3 totals 13 residues. Germline CDR1 and CDR2: MDHEN and SYDVKM. Amplification yielded TCR beta CDR3 regions, with RNA transcripts as the source. Using the HTBI primer set, a first-round RT-PCR was run on the TCR CDR3. TCRdb itself ran the multiplex PCR reads through MiXCR, one entry per CDR3 protein. The table records roughly 500,000 distinct CDR3 sequences, about 45% of them present only once. This TCR was sampled from an adult woman with Graves' disease, either hyperthyroidism or ophthalmopathy (not recorded which). Sequencing used peripheral blood or thyroid tissue (not recorded which). The V gene is TRBV28, the J gene TRBJ1-2, with TRBD1 matching over 10 bases. CDR3 loop: CASSTTGGIGYTF. CDR3 sequence (DNA): TGTGCCAGCAGCACGACAGGGGGCATCGGCTACACCTTC.